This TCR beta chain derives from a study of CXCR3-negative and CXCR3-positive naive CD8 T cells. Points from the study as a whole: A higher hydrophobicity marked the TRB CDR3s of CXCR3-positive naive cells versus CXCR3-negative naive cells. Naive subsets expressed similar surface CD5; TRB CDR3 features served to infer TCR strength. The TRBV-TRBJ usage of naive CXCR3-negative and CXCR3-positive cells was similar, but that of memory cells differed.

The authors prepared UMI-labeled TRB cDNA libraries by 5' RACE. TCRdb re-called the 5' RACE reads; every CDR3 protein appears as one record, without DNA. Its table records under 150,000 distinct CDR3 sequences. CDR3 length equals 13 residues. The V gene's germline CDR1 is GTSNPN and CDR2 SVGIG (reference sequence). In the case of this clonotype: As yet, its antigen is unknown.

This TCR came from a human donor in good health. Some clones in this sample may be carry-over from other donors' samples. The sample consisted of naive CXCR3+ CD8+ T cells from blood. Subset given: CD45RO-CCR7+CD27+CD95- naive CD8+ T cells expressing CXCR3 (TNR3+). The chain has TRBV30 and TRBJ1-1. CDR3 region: CAWRYTEDTEAFF.